A selection of T cell receptor beta chains follows, all from one sample in a study of CD8 T cells in Susac syndrome. Each CDR3 protein is one row after TCRdb ran MiXCR on the immunoSEQ multiplex PCR reads. The sample comprises about 180,000 distinct CDR3 sequences, roughly 94% of which are singletons, and roughly 0.12% rests with the top ten. What was sequenced was CD4+ T cells from PBMCs. The receptors shown here come from a human donor with Susac syndrome. Both conserved end residues are part of each CDR3. A D gene is named only where the DNA matches it firmly. The size entry is marked missing in some rows and otherwise reads once, few, many or a size class.

V gene: TRBV5-4; D gene: -; clone size: -; J gene: TRBJ2-3; CDR3 protein: CASSLGTSGGTQYF; CDR3 DNA: TGTGCCAGCAGCTTGGGAACTTCGGGCGGTACGCAGTATTTT
V gene: TRBV7-8; D gene: -; clone size: -; J gene: TRBJ1-2; CDR3 protein: CASSSKDSPNYSYTF; CDR3 DNA: TGTGCCAGCAGCTCCAAGGACAGTCCTAACTATAGCTACACCTTC
V gene: TRBV4-3; D gene: -; clone size: once; J gene: TRBJ2-2; CDR3 protein: CASSQAGLTTGELFF; CDR3 DNA: TGCGCCAGCAGCCAAGCGGGGTTAACCACCGGGGAGCTGTTTTTT
V gene: TRBV7-2; D gene: -; clone size: -; J gene: TRBJ2-3; CDR3 protein: CASSLRDASDTQYF; CDR3 DNA: TGTGCCAGCAGCTTGCGGGACGCGTCAGATACGCAGTATTTT
V gene: TRBV5-4; D gene: -; clone size: -; J gene: TRBJ1-4; CDR3 protein: CASSSDLNEKLFF; CDR3 DNA: TGTGCCAGCAGCTCTGACCTAAATGAAAAACTGTTTTTT
V gene: TRBV6-1; D gene: TRBD1; clone size: -; J gene: TRBJ2-1; CDR3 protein: CASSEAGQGGEQFF; CDR3 DNA: TGTGCCAGCAGTGAAGCGGGACAGGGCGGTGAGCAGTTCTTC
V gene: TRBV29-1; D gene: -; clone size: -; J gene: TRBJ1-1; CDR3 protein: CSVPRGDEAFF; CDR3 DNA: TGCAGCGTACCCCGGGGTGATGAAGCTTTCTTT
V gene: TRBV5-6; D gene: TRBD1; clone size: -; J gene: TRBJ1-1; CDR3 protein: CASSGGQEAFF; CDR3 DNA: TGTGCCAGCAGCGGGGGACAGGAAGCTTTCTTT
V gene: TRBV3-1; D gene: -; clone size: -; J gene: TRBJ2-4; CDR3 protein: CASSQEPGKNIQYF; CDR3 DNA: TGTGCCAGCAGCCAAGAACCCGGGAAAAACATTCAGTACTTC
V gene: TRBV19; D gene: -; clone size: -; J gene: TRBJ2-5; CDR3 protein: CASSIDGSGETQYF; CDR3 DNA: TGTGCCAGTAGTATAGATGGTTCAGGAGAGACCCAGTACTTC
V gene: TRBV30; D gene: -; clone size: -; J gene: TRBJ1-2; CDR3 protein: CACIAGGGYWGYTF; CDR3 DNA: TGTGCCTGTATCGCCGGCGGTGGGTATTGGGGCTACACCTTC
V gene: TRBV14; D gene: -; clone size: -; J gene: TRBJ1-1; CDR3 protein: CASSQGWGAFTEAFF; CDR3 DNA: TGTGCCAGCAGCCAAGGCTGGGGGGCGTTCACTGAAGCTTTCTTT
V gene: TRBV29-1; D gene: TRBD1; clone size: -; J gene: TRBJ1-2; CDR3 protein: CSVVGTDNYGYTF; CDR3 DNA: TGCAGCGTGGTCGGGACAGACAACTATGGCTACACCTTC
V gene: TRBV29-1; D gene: -; clone size: -; J gene: TRBJ2-2; CDR3 protein: CSVDRNTGELFF; CDR3 DNA: TGCAGCGTTGACAGAAACACCGGGGAGCTGTTTTTT
V gene: TRBV4-3; D gene: -; clone size: -; J gene: TRBJ2-1; CDR3 protein: CASSQRTPSPKFF; CDR3 DNA: TGCGCCAGCAGCCAACGGACCCCGTCCCCCAAGTTCTTC
V gene: TRBV9; D gene: -; clone size: -; J gene: TRBJ2-5; CDR3 protein: CASSVDGRWETQYF; CDR3 DNA: TGTGCCAGCAGCGTAGACGGGCGCTGGGAGACCCAGTACTTC
V gene: TRBV3-1; D gene: -; clone size: -; J gene: TRBJ1-1; CDR3 protein: CASSQLEGGAFF; CDR3 DNA: TGTGCCAGCAGCCAGCTCGAGGGGGGCGCTTTCTTT
V gene: TRBV9; D gene: -; clone size: -; J gene: TRBJ2-2; CDR3 protein: CASSVGPKSNTGELFF; CDR3 DNA: TGTGCCAGCAGCGTAGGCCCAAAATCGAACACCGGGGAGCTGTTTTTT
V gene: TRBV18; D gene: -; clone size: -; J gene: TRBJ2-7; CDR3 protein: CASSPGGDEQYF; CDR3 DNA: TGTGCCAGCTCACCAGGCGGGGACGAGCAGTACTTC
V gene: TRBV29-1; D gene: -; clone size: -; J gene: TRBJ2-3; CDR3 protein: CSVAQGASTDTQYF; CDR3 DNA: TGCAGCGTTGCCCAGGGAGCTAGCACAGATACGCAGTATTTT
V gene: TRBV5-1; D gene: -; clone size: -; J gene: TRBJ2-3; CDR3 protein: CAITLITDTQYF; CDR3 DNA: TGCGCCATTACGCTGATCACAGATACGCAGTATTTT
V gene: TRBV10-2; D gene: -; clone size: -; J gene: TRBJ2-1; CDR3 protein: CASSRSQLQPEQFF; CDR3 DNA: TGCGCCAGCAGTCGGAGCCAGCTACAGCCTGAGCAGTTCTTC